These T cell receptor beta chains were read from a single sample in a study of blood T cell repertoires in COVID-19. TCRdb's table, derived via immunoSEQ multiplex PCR, lists solely in-frame clones and lacks some. The table has a few hundred thousand clones, approximately 88% seen once. Sequencing was done on a sample of peripheral blood. Receptors were obtained from a man aged 35-49 years with acute or convalescent COVID-19. Each CDR3 is given with its conserved first and last residue. D genes are given only for firm matches. Expanded clones get a size class; other rows say once, few or many, or leave the size out.

>TRBV6-2/TRBV6-3|.|.|TRBJ2-7
TGTGCCAGCAGTCCCCTAGTGTCTTCCTACGAGCAGTACTTC
CASSPLVSSYEQYF
>TRBV30|.|.|TRBJ1-6
TGTGCCTGGAGTGTGCAGGGATATTCACCCCTCCACTTT
CAWSVQGYSPLHF
>TRBV5-1|TRBD2|once|TRBJ2-7
TGCGCCAGCAGCCCCACTAGCGGGGGAACCTACGAGCAGTACTTC
CASSPTSGGTYEQYF
>TRBV28|TRBD1|.|TRBJ1-5
TGTGCCAGCAGTTTAAGGGACAGGGCTAATAGCAATCAGCCCCAGCATTTT
CASSLRDRANSNQPQHF
>TRBV29-1|TRBD2|.|TRBJ2-5
TGCAGCGTTGCGACTAGCGGGGGGTTGGAGACCCAGTACTTC
CSVATSGGLETQYF
>TRBV5-6|TRBD1|.|TRBJ1-3
TGTGCCAGCAGCCGCGCACGGACAGGGACAGGGACTGGAAACACCATATATTTT
CASSRARTGTGTGNTIYF
>TRBV18|TRBD2|few|TRBJ2-3
TGTGCCAGCTCACCACCGAGCGGGAGGGCGGATACGCAGTATTTT
CASSPPSGRADTQYF
>TRBV29-1|TRBD1|.|TRBJ1-1
TGCAGCGCCCGGGACAGCTCCTTGAACACTGAAGCTTTCTTT
CSARDSSLNTEAFF
>TRBV9|.|.|TRBJ2-7
TGTGCCAGCAGCGTAGTAGAGGACACCCTGGAGCAGTACTTC
CASSVVEDTLEQYF
>TRBV25-1|TRBD1|.|TRBJ1-1
TGTGCCAGCAGTGAATTAAAGGGGGCACCGGCTGAAGCTTTCTTT
CASSELKGAPAEAFF
>TRBV27|.|.|TRBJ2-3
TGTGCCAGCAGTTCGACAGAGTGGGGCCGATGGGATACGCAGTATTTT
CASSSTEWGRWDTQYF
>TRBV6-2/TRBV6-3|TRBD2|.|TRBJ2-7
TGTGCCAGCAGTTTGCCGGGACTAGCCTACGAGCAGTACTTC
CASSLPGLAYEQYF
>TRBV7-2|TRBD1|.|TRBJ1-4
TGTGCCAGCAGCTTGGGACAGACGATTGAAAAACTGTTTTTT
CASSLGQTIEKLFF
>TRBV4-1|.|.|TRBJ1-2
TGCGCCAGCAGCCAAGATTTAACAGCTAACTATGGCTACACCTTC
CASSQDLTANYGYTF
>TRBV9|TRBD2|.|TRBJ2-1
TGTGCCAGCAGCGTAAGCGGGGGGCGGTACAATGAGCAGTTCTTC
CASSVSGGRYNEQFF
>TRBV28|TRBD1|.|TRBJ2-7
TGTGCCAGCAATTTCCATGCTACGGGACAGGGCTCCTACGAGCAGTACTTC
CASNFHATGQGSYEQYF
>TRBV5-1|TRBD1|.|TRBJ1-4
TGCGCCAGCAGCTCGACAGGGGGGGAGGAAAAACTGTTTTTT
CASSSTGGEEKLFF
>TRBV5-1|.|once|TRBJ1-3
TGCGCCAGCAGCCCCCGTACAGGGCCTGGAAACACCATATATTTT
CASSPRTGPGNTIYF
>TRBV3-1/TRBV3-2|.|.|TRBJ2-3
TGTGCCAGCAGCTCCCTAGATACGCAGTATTTT
CASSSLDTQYF
>TRBV19|.|once|TRBJ1-1
TGTGCCAGTACCCCCCAGGCTACAGGAGAAGCTTTCTTT
CASTPQATGEAFF
>TRBV7-9|TRBD1|.|TRBJ2-7
TGTGCCAGCAGCTTAGCTAGGACAGGTCCCTACGAGCAGTACTTC
CASSLARTGPYEQYF
>TRBV4-1|TRBD2|.|TRBJ2-7
TGCGCCAGCAGCCAGTCTCCCCCCGGGGGACTAGCGGACCTGAACAAGTACTTC
CASSQSPPGGLADLNKYF
>TRBV19|.|.|TRBJ2-7
TGTGCCAGTAGTACCCAGACAGGTCTGGCCTCCGAGCAGTACTTC
CASSTQTGLASEQYF
>TRBV1|.|.|TRBJ2-2
TGCACCAGCAGCCAAAAACAGGGGGAAGGAACCGGGGAGCTGTTTTTT
CTSSQKQGEGTGELFF
>TRBV6-5|.|.|TRBJ1-6
TGTGCCAGCAGAAGCTTATTGGGGAGTGGATCACCCCTCCACTTT
CASRSLLGSGSPLHF
>TRBV5-4|.|.|TRBJ1-4
TGTGCCAGCAGCTTGGGACAGAACCTTAATGAAAAACTGTTTTTT
CASSLGQNLNEKLFF
>TRBV19|TRBD1|.|TRBJ1-1
TGTGCCAGTAGTACACAGGGACAGAGGAACACTGAAGCTTTCTTT
CASSTQGQRNTEAFF
>TRBV7-9|TRBD1|.|TRBJ1-1
TGTGCCAGCAGCGGAAAGCAGGGGGCAGGTACTGAAGCTTTCTTT
CASSGKQGAGTEAFF
>TRBV11-2|TRBD1|.|TRBJ2-5
TGTGCCAGCAGCCAAAACAGGGGGGAGACCCAGTACTTC
CASSQNRGETQYF
>TRBV7-2|.|.|TRBJ2-7
TGTGCCAGCAACATAGACAGAGACTACGAGCAGTACTTC
CASNIDRDYEQYF
>TRBV30|.|.|TRBJ1-1
TGTGCCTGCTCTCGCCGTTTGGGGGGCACTGAAGCTTTCTTT
CACSRRLGGTEAFF
>TRBV5-4|TRBD2|.|TRBJ2-7
TGTGCTTGGCGGGAGGCCTACGAGCAGTACTTC
CAWREAYEQYF
>TRBV27|TRBD1|.|TRBJ1-1
TGTGCCAGCAGACGGACCGGACAGGGGTCGAACACTGAAGCTTTCTTT
CASRRTGQGSNTEAFF
>TRBV28|.|few|TRBJ1-4
TGTGCCAGCAGTCTACCCAGGGAGGACGAAAAACTGTTTTTT
CASSLPREDEKLFF
>TRBV6-5|.|.|TRBJ1-3
TGTGCCAGCAGGCTTGAGGGTAGCTCTGGAAACACCATATATTTT
CASRLEGSSGNTIYF
>TRBV3-1/TRBV3-2|TRBD1|.|TRBJ1-2
TGTGCCAGCAGCCAAGACACAGGGGATTTTAACTATGGCTACACCTTC
CASSQDTGDFNYGYTF
>TRBV9|.|.|TRBJ1-1
TGTGCCAGCAGCGTATTAGGTGTAGTCGGAGCTGAAGCTTTCTTT
CASSVLGVVGAEAFF
>TRBV4-3|.|once|TRBJ1-2
TGCGCCAGCAGCCAAGATCGAGGCTTTGGCTACACCTTC
CASSQDRGFGYTF
>TRBV5-1|.|.|TRBJ2-3
TGCGCCAGCAGCTTGGGTGTAACAGGTGGATATACGCAGTATTTT
CASSLGVTGGYTQYF
>TRBV29-1|TRBD1|.|TRBJ1-1
TGCAGCGTGCGACAGGGGCCCACTGAAGCTTTCTTT
CSVRQGPTEAFF
>TRBV5-3|.|.|TRBJ2-1
TGTGCCAGAAGCTTGGGGGCGGGGCGCTCCTACAATGAGCAGTTCTTC
CARSLGAGRSYNEQFF
>TRBV11-2|.|.|TRBJ1-1
TGTGCCAGCAGCTTATTAAGAAGAGGCCAGAACACTGAAGCTTTCTTT
CASSLLRRGQNTEAFF